The 18 T cell receptor beta chains reported below all come from one sample, sequenced in a study of shared clonotypes between healthy human individuals. As defined, naive CD8 cells were CD45RO-negative and positively selected for CCR7, with terminally differentiated effector memory CD45RA+ cells excluded. Libraries were prepared by immunoSEQ multiplex PCR; TCRdb keeps only in-frame clonotypes and omits some of them. The profile shows about 2.1 million clones, roughly 93% of them singletons. Sequencing used naive CD8+ T cells from PBMCs. These receptors came from a young man in good health. Some clones in this sample may be carry-over from other donors' samples.

The rearrangement joins TRBV10-3 to TRBJ2-3, with TRBD2 matching over 7 bases. Germline V gene data show CDR1 as ENHRY and CDR2 as SYGVKD. This CDR3 spans 12 amino acids. With 11 bases clipped from V and 6 bases from J, the junction kept 8 bases outside the gene matches. The CDR3 region has the DNA TGTGCCGCGGGACTACCACGGGATACGCAGTATTTT. The encoded protein is CAAGLPRDTQYF.

The chain joins TRBV7-9 to TRBJ2-7; TRBD1 aligns across 8 bases. The CDR3 is 14 residues long. Germline V CDR1 and CDR2: SEHNR, FQNEAQ (reference sequence). V lost 1 base to trimming and J lost 6 bases; unmatched junction nucleotides: 5. For the CDR3, the DNA is TGTGCCAGCAGCTTAGTCGGGACAGGCAGCGAGCAGTACTTC. This gives the protein CASSLVGTGSEQYF.

The rearrangement links TRBV10-1 to TRBJ1-1; the D gene is possibly TRBD1 (6 bases). Germline V gene sequence: CDR1 WNHNN, CDR2 SYGVQD (reference sequence). The V end was cut by 2 bases, the J end by 7 bases, with 11 bases between. The CDR3 is 13 amino acids. DNA for the CDR3: TGCGCCAGCAGTGAGATCGGGGGCCTTGAAGCTTTCTTT. Protein product: CASSEIGGLEAFF.

The rearrangement joins TRBV27 to TRBJ1-5, with TRBD1 matching over 7 bases. V lost 7 bases and J lost 1; bases outside the gene matches: 4. CDR1 and CDR2 from the germline V gene are MNHEY and SMNVEV (reference sequence). The CDR3 totals 14 residues. CDR3 amino acids: CASKRTGSNQPQHF. The CDR3, as DNA: TGTGCCAGCAAGAGGACAGGAAGCAATCAGCCCCAGCATTTT.

V usage is TRBV7-8 and J usage is TRBJ1-1; D is perhaps TRBD1 (6 bases). Deletions cut 7 bases from V and 4 bases from J, with 22 bases between. CDR3 length: 16 residues. Germline loops: CDR1 SGHVS, CDR2 FQNEAQ. The CDR3: CASTPGTPGGSTEAFF. CDR3 DNA: TGTGCCAGCACCCCGGGGACACCCGGAGGGAGCACTGAAGCTTTCTTT.

The chain employs TRBV14 and TRBJ2-5; D unclear. The CDR3 length is 14 residues. Germline values: CDR1 SGHDN, CDR2 FVKESK. V lost 3 bases, J lost 4 bases, and 12 bases lay in between. The CDR3 region has the DNA TGTGCCAGCAGCCACAGCCTGGACCCAGAGACCCAGTACTTC. The encoded protein is CASSHSLDPETQYF.

The V gene is TRBV11-2, the J gene TRBJ2-7; D is possibly TRBD2 (6 bases). Germline V lookup: CDR1 SGHAT, CDR2 FQNNGV. Deletions cut 5 bases from V and 6 bases from J, with 23 bases between. CDR3 size: 16 residues. CDR3 region: CASSRAGGEWRREQYF. CDR3 DNA: TGTGCCAGCAGCCGCGCTGGAGGGGAGTGGCGGCGCGAGCAGTACTTC.

The rearrangement links TRBV7-2 to TRBJ2-3; 12 bases line up with TRBD2. The CDR3 runs to 17 residues. The ends lost 4 bases at V and 5 bases at J; junction bases unmatched: 10. Per germline, CDR1 SGHTA and CDR2 FQGNSA. CDR3 DNA: TGTGCCAGCAGCTCCGGACGACTAGCGGGAGCAGTAGATACGCAGTATTTT. The encoded protein is CASSSGRLAGAVDTQYF.

The chain recombines TRBV7-9 with TRBJ1-2; tentative D call: TRBD1 (5 bases). Trimming took off 3 bases at V and 6 bases at J, with 20 bases between the two ends. The CDR3 is 16 residues long. From germline, CDR1 is SEHNR and CDR2 FQNEAQ (reference sequence). In DNA, the CDR3 is TGTGCCAGCAGCTTTAAACCTCAGGGACGACGCGATGGCTACACCTTC. Protein product: CASSFKPQGRRDGYTF.

CDR3 bases: TGCACCAGCAGCCGGGGGGACGGGACTAGCGGTAACCAGGGGGAGACCCAGTACTTC. Its translation: CTSSRGDGTSGNQGETQYF. The chain employs TRBV1 and TRBJ2-5; the table assigns TRBD2, which was not confirmed against the DNA. TRBV1 is given as a pseudogene. The CDR3 loop spans 19 amino acids.

This clone was recorded once. The rearrangement joins TRBV19 to TRBJ1-4; D is unresolved. The CDR3 extends over 13 amino acids. Germline CDR1 reads LNHDA; CDR2 reads SQIVND (reference sequence). Trimming took 4 bases from V and 8 from J, leaving 11 bases between them. CDR3: CASSTSREEKLFF. CDR3 DNA sequence: TGTGCCAGTAGTACTTCGAGGGAAGAAAAACTGTTTTTT.

This clone appeared a single time. The gene calls are TRBV25-1 and TRBJ2-5; no definite D call. The J call may be in error: the DNA end matches TRBJ2-7 better. The CDR3 has 13 amino acids. From germline, CDR1 is MGHDK and CDR2 SYGVNS. DNA of the CDR3: TGTGCCAGCAGTGAAAGGACCTCCTACGAGCAGTACTTC. Amino acids: CASSERTSYEQYF.

V gene TRBV9 combines with J gene TRBJ2-1; TRBD2 aligns across 8 bases. The CDR3 sequence is 16 residues long. Germline lookup yields CDR1 SGDLS and CDR2 YYNGEE. V was clipped by 0 bases and J by 8 bases; unmatched bases: 10. The CDR3 protein is CASSVGTGLATDEQFF. For the CDR3, the DNA is TGTGCCAGCAGCGTAGGTACCGGACTAGCTACCGATGAGCAGTTCTTC.

The chain has TRBV9 and TRBJ1-2, with D uncertain. The germline V and J ends were trimmed by 3 bases and 8 bases, with 17 bases remaining between them. Germline lookup yields CDR1 SGDLS and CDR2 YYNGEE. The CDR3 loop spans 14 amino acids. CDR3 coding DNA: TGTGCCAGCAGCGGGAAGGGAAACCAAGGGGGCTACACCTTC. Protein product: CASSGKGNQGGYTF.

The genes are TRBV19 and TRBJ2-5, with 9 bases lining up with TRBD2. The CDR3 totals 17 residues. The V and J ends lost 3 bases and 5 bases, in that order; junction bases with no gene match: 13. The germline gives CDR1 LNHDA, CDR2 SQIVND (reference sequence). CDR3: CASSMTRPSGEEETQYF. The CDR3 DNA sequence: TGTGCCAGTAGTATGACCCGACCTAGCGGGGAGGAGGAGACCCAGTACTTC.

V and J are TRBV5-6 and TRBJ1-2, with D tentatively TRBD1 (5 bases). Looked up from germline, CDR1 is SGHDT and CDR2 is YYEEEE. V dropped 3 bases and J dropped 4 bases, with 13 bases sitting between them. The CDR3 is 14 residues long. The CDR3 DNA sequence: TGTGCCAGCAGCTCATCAGGGACGATCTATGGCTACACCTTC. Its translation is CASSSSGTIYGYTF.

This clone was recorded once. The chain links TRBV18 to TRBJ2-6, with D possibly TRBD2 on 5 matching bases. The CDR3 runs 18 residues. CDR1 and CDR2 from the germline V gene are KGHSH and LQKENI. V was trimmed by 2 bases and J by 0 bases, leaving 14 bases between them. CDR3 nucleotide sequence: TGTGCCAGCTCACCAAACCCGCGGGTCTACTCTGGGGCCAACGTCCTGACTTTC. Its translation is CASSPNPRVYSGANVLTF. The variable domain in full, completed from reference TRBV18 and TRBJ2-6, reads NAGVMQNPRHLVRRRGQEARLRCSPMKGHSHVYWYRQLPEEGLKFMVYLQKENIIDESGMPKERFSAEFPKEGPSILRIQQVVRGDSAAYFCASSPNPRVYSGANVLTFGAGSRLTVL.

This chain joins TRBV10-3 and TRBJ2-7; the D call may be TRBD1 or TRBD2 (5 bases each). CDR3 length: 17 amino acids. The V end was cut by 3 bases, the J end by 3 bases, with 21 bases between. Germline values: CDR1 ENHRY, CDR2 SYGVKD. CDR3 bases: TGTGCCATCAGTGATCCTCCTTTGCAGGGAGCAAACTACGAGCAGTACTTC. It specifies CAISDPPLQGANYEQYF.